The 7 T cell receptor beta chains below were found in one sample sequenced in a study of T cell responses to AZD1222 COVID-19 vaccine. Profiled with immunoSEQ multiplex PCR; TCRdb holds only in-frame clones, not every one. The table records around 130,000 clones, about 91% of them present only once. The sequencing used peripheral blood, collected 28 days after the second AZD1222 dose. The receptor source for this set is an adult who received the AZD1222 COVID-19 vaccine.

This chain uses TRBV24-1 with TRBJ2-7, with 13 bases that match TRBD2. J lost 0 bases, V lost 1 base, and 2 bases had no gene match. CDR1 is KGHDR, CDR2 SFDVKD, per germline. The CDR3 spans 17 residues. The CDR3, as DNA: TGTGCCACCAGTGATTTTCGACTAGCGGGAGGCTCCTACGAGCAGTACGTC. The encoded protein is CATSDFRLAGGSYEQYV.

The chain employs TRBV9 and TRBJ1-2; D is unclear. Per germline, CDR1 SGDLS and CDR2 YYNGEE. This CDR3 region has 12 residues. The V end was cut by 0 bases, the J end by 9 bases, with 9 bases between. The CDR3 sequence: CASSVAGLSYTF. CDR3 DNA sequence: TGTGCCAGCAGCGTAGCTGGCCTGAGCTACACCTTC.

The V call is TRBV6-5, the J call TRBJ1-2; possible D gene TRBD1, 5 bases. Trimming cost V 8 bases and J 7 bases, with 14 bases left between them. Germline assignment: CDR1 MNHEY and CDR2 SVGAGI. This CDR3 is built from 12 residues. The CDR3 bases are TGTGCCAGCGGACGGGACGCCGGTGGCTACACCTTC. It is translated as CASGRDAGGYTF.

The chain recombines TRBV30 with TRBJ1-2, with 7 bases fitting TRBD1. Trimming at V came to 5 bases and at J to 4 bases, leaving 4 bases not matched to a gene. Germline V gene data show CDR1 as GTSNPN and CDR2 as SVGIG (reference sequence). The CDR3 covers 12 residues. The CDR3 sequence: CAWVRDSYGYTF. The DNA for the CDR3 is TGTGCCTGGGTCCGGGACAGCTATGGCTACACCTTC.

The V and J genes are TRBV5-1 and TRBJ2-1, with 10 bases that match TRBD1. CDR1 and CDR2 (germline): SGHRS, YFSETQ. The CDR3 loop spans 16 amino acids. The junction had 9 bases not matched to a gene; V was cut back by 4 bases and J by 5 bases. Written as DNA, the CDR3 is TGCGCCAGCAGCGACTTGGGACAGGGGAAGGACAATGAGCAGTTCTTC. This encodes CASSDLGQGKDNEQFF.

This chain links TRBV5-1 with TRBJ1-1; D call uncertain. Germline V lookup: CDR1 SGHRS, CDR2 YFSETQ. The CDR3 contains 15 residues. V lost 1 base and J lost 2, with 12 bases in between. The CDR3 is CASSLFGAENTEAFF. CDR3 bases: TGCGCCAGCAGCTTGTTTGGAGCTGAAAACACTGAAGCTTTCTTT.

V usage is TRBV7-3 and J usage is TRBJ2-2; possible D gene TRBD1, 6 bases. Trimming left V 5 bases short and J 2 bases short, with 15 bases between. Germline V gene lookup returns CDR1 SGHTA and CDR2 FQGTGA. The CDR3 sequence is 16 residues long. The CDR3 region is CASSPQGPPNTGELFF. The CDR3 region has the DNA TGTGCCAGCAGCCCTCAGGGGCCGCCAAACACCGGGGAGCTGTTTTTT. Supplemented by reference TRBV7-3 and TRBJ2-2, the full variable domain reads GAGVSQTPSNKVTEKGKYVELRCDPISGHTALYWYRQSLGQGPEFLIYFQGTGAADDSGLPNDRFFAVRPEGSVSTLKIQRTERGDSAVYLCASSPQGPPNTGELFFGEGSRLTVL.